Listed here are 19 T cell receptor beta chains from one sample, sequenced in a study of blood T cell repertoires in COVID-19. Measured with immunoSEQ multiplex PCR; TCRdb has only the in-frame clones, and not every one. The profile covers more than 250,000 clones, with about nine tenths appearing a single time and roughly 5.9% taken by the ten largest. What was sequenced was peripheral blood. The receptors originated from a woman aged 45-60 years with COVID-19, enrolled during active disease.

The chain recombines TRBV6-5 with TRBJ1-2; no reliable D call. Germline V gene sequence: CDR1 MNHEY, CDR2 SVGAGI. V was clipped by 2 bases and J by 8 bases, with 21 bases between them. The CDR3 has 16 amino acids. The CDR3 loop reads CASSYTPIGGGGGYTF. In nucleotides, the CDR3 is TGTGCCAGCAGTTACACACCAATTGGCGGTGGAGGCGGCTACACCTTC.

The chain combines TRBV10-2 with TRBJ1-6; 7 bases are a match to TRBD1. From germline, CDR1 is WSHSY and CDR2 SAAADI. The CDR3 sequence is 18 residues long. The J segment lost 5 bases and the V segment lost 0 bases, leaving 10 bases of the junction unmatched. CDR3: CASSESVGRGDNNSPLHF. DNA of the CDR3: TGCGCCAGCAGTGAGTCGGTAGGCAGGGGGGACAATAATTCACCCCTCCACTTT.

This chain joins TRBV7-2 and TRBJ2-1; D remains ambiguous. The germline CDR1 and CDR2 sequences are SGHTA and FQGNSA. V was pared by 3 bases and J by 10 bases, with 13 bases between. The CDR3 sequence is 13 residues long. CDR3 coding DNA: TGTGCCAGCAGCTTCGGTCCCCTAGAAGAGCAGTTCTTC. This translates into CASSFGPLEEQFF.

The chain is built from TRBV25-1 and TRBJ1-5; D perhaps matches TRBD1 (5 bases). The CDR3 is 15 residues long. V was clipped by 3 bases and J by 6 bases, with 15 bases between them. The germline CDR1 and CDR2 sequences are MGHDK and SYGVNS. CDR3 loop: CASSDLREVGQPQHF. CDR3 bases: TGTGCCAGCAGTGACCTCAGGGAGGTGGGTCAGCCCCAGCATTTT.

The J gene is TRBJ2-7, the V gene TRBV19; 7 bases are a match to TRBD1. Germline loops: CDR1 LNHDA, CDR2 SQIVND (reference sequence). The CDR3 has 11 residues. The trim removed 11 bases at V and 5 bases at J, leaving 6 bases unmatched. This CDR3 reads CASGQVHEQYF. The CDR3, as DNA: TGTGCCTCCGGACAGGTTCACGAGCAGTACTTC.

The chain recombines TRBV19 with TRBJ2-7; 9 nucleotides match TRBD2. The ends lost 5 bases at V and 2 bases at J; junction bases unmatched: 7. Germline loops: CDR1 LNHDA, CDR2 SQIVND (reference sequence). There are 15 residues in the CDR3. The CDR3 loop reads CASSSGREGPYEQYF. The CDR3 DNA sequence: TGTGCCAGTAGTTCCGGGCGGGAGGGGCCCTACGAGCAGTACTTC.

The chain combines TRBV28 with TRBJ1-2; no reliable D call. Germline values: CDR1 MDHEN, CDR2 SYDVKM. V lost 3 bases to trimming and J lost 7 bases, with 6 bases between them. The CDR3 length is 11 residues. The CDR3 region is CASSFPSGYTF. The CDR3 region has the DNA TGTGCCAGCAGTTTCCCCTCTGGCTACACCTTC.

The chain is built from TRBV6-5 and TRBJ2-5; maybe TRBD1 (6 bases). CDR3 length: 12 amino acids. V lost 6 bases to trimming and J lost 3 bases, with 8 bases between them. CDR1 and CDR2 (germline): MNHEY, SVGAGI. CDR3 sequence reads: CASRDRKETQYF. The CDR3, as DNA: TGTGCCAGCAGGGACAGAAAAGAGACCCAGTACTTC.

The genes are TRBV19 and TRBJ2-7; 7 bases map to TRBD2. The ends lost 3 bases at V and 3 bases at J; junction bases unmatched: 5. CDR3 length: 14 amino acids. Germline-derived CDR1 and CDR2 are LNHDA and SQIVND (reference sequence). CDR3 sequence: CASSMGGKGYEQYF. In nucleotides, the CDR3 is TGTGCCAGTAGTATGGGGGGGAAGGGCTACGAGCAGTACTTC.

V and J are TRBV12-5 and TRBJ2-7; 8 nucleotides align to TRBD1. The CDR3 runs 15 residues. Germline V gives CDR1 LGHNT, CDR2 FRNRAP. With 4 bases clipped from V and 7 bases from J, the junction kept 12 bases outside the gene matches. This CDR3 is CASGYRQGRVLEQYF. The CDR3 DNA sequence: TGTGCTAGTGGTTACCGACAGGGGCGGGTTTTGGAGCAGTACTTC.

The genes are TRBV27 and TRBJ1-1; the match to TRBD1 covers 8 bases. With 2 bases clipped from V and 8 bases from J, the junction kept 4 bases outside the gene matches. Germline assignment: CDR1 MNHEY and CDR2 SMNVEV (reference sequence). The CDR3 sequence is 13 residues long. CDR3 sequence (DNA): TGTGCCAGCAGTTTACTTGGACAGGGCGAAGCTTTCTTT. Translation gives CASSLLGQGEAFF.

V usage is TRBV5-4 and J usage is TRBJ1-3; 8 bases agree with TRBD1. This CDR3 spans 16 amino acids. With 4 bases clipped from V and 1 base from J, the junction kept 7 bases outside the gene matches. CDR1 and CDR2 from the germline V gene are SGHNT and YYREEE (reference sequence). In DNA form, the CDR3 reads TGTGCCAGCAGCCCGCAGACAGGGGTATCTGGAAACACCATATATTTT. It translates to CASSPQTGVSGNTIYF.

Relative to its sample, this clone is medium-sized. The genes are TRBV2 and TRBJ2-1; 12 positions match TRBD2. The J segment lost 9 bases and the V segment lost 9 bases, leaving 6 bases of the junction unmatched. The CDR3 runs to 13 residues. Germline-derived CDR1 and CDR2 are SNHLY and FYNNEI. This chain's CDR3 is CASPGLAGSEQFF. In DNA, the CDR3 is TGTGCCAGTCCGGGACTAGCGGGCAGTGAGCAGTTCTTC.

The rearrangement joins TRBV5-4 to TRBJ2-7; a possible D gene is TRBD1 (6 bases). The V gene's germline CDR1 is SGHNT and CDR2 YYREEE (reference sequence). This CDR3 is 14 amino acids long. The V end lost 4 bases, the J end lost 2 bases, and 13 bases lay between the germline ends. CDR3 sequence reads: CASSTRDITYEQYF. CDR3 nucleotide sequence: TGTGCCAGCAGCACCCGGGACATTACCTACGAGCAGTACTTC.

The chain couples TRBV4-2 to TRBJ2-1; D is perhaps TRBD1 (7 bases). Per the germline V gene, CDR1 is LGHNA and CDR2 is YNFKEQ. This CDR3 spans 17 amino acids. Trimming pared 0 bases from V and 2 bases from J, leaving 14 bases between. The CDR3 here is CASSQDQGGETYNEQFF. The CDR3 DNA reads as TGTGCCAGCAGCCAAGATCAGGGGGGAGAGACCTACAATGAGCAGTTCTTC.

The chain recombines TRBV2 with TRBJ1-5, with TRBD1 identical over 10 bases. The CDR3 runs to 14 residues. Germline V CDR1 and CDR2: SNHLY, FYNNEI. V was pared by 4 bases and J by 4 bases, with 1 base of the junction left unmatched. As DNA, the CDR3 is TGTGCCAGCAGTGTGGGACAGGGGAATCAGCCCCAGCATTTT. Translation gives CASSVGQGNQPQHF. The variable domain in full, completed from reference TRBV2 and TRBJ1-5, reads EPEVTQTPSHQVTQMGQEVILRCVPISNHLYFYWYRQILGQKVEFLVSFYNNEISEKSEIFDDQFSVERPDGSNFTLKIRSTKLEDSAMYFCASSVGQGNQPQHFGDGTRLSIL.

On this clone itself: Other DNA sequences in the same sample also yield this CDR3. This sequence joins TRBV19 and TRBJ1-1, with D uncertain. The CDR3 loop spans 13 amino acids. The germline CDR1 and CDR2 sequences are LNHDA and SQIVND (reference sequence). V was clipped by 8 bases and J by 0 bases, with 10 bases between them. CDR3 loop: CASSRGLNTEAFF. The CDR3 DNA is TGTGCCAGTTCTCGGGGTTTGAACACTGAAGCTTTCTTT.

The chain combines TRBV4-2 with TRBJ1-5; unclear D gene. Germline CDR1 LGHNA, CDR2 YNFKEQ. Trimming removed 1 base at V and 2 bases at J, with 9 bases between. The CDR3 loop spans 15 amino acids. The CDR3 spells CASSQGRQGNQPQHF. DNA of the CDR3: TGTGCCAGCAGCCAAGGTCGGCAGGGCAATCAGCCCCAGCATTTT.

The rearrangement joins TRBV13 to TRBJ2-2; TRBD2 agrees at 10 bases. The germline V gene has CDR1 PRHDT and CDR2 FYEKMQ (reference sequence). The junction had 11 bases not matched to a gene; V was cut back by 4 bases and J by 0 bases. The CDR3 length is 19 residues. The CDR3 coding sequence is TGTGCCAGCAGCTCCTTCGGACTAGCGGCCAGACCGAACACCGGGGAGCTGTTTTTT. It encodes CASSSFGLAARPNTGELFF.